These 25 T cell receptor beta chains came from one sample sequenced in a study of blood T cells in healthy people across ages. A sample-barcoded 5' primer and a J-beta primer mix were used in a second PCR of roughly 7 to 11 cycles. Each CDR3 protein is one row after TCRdb ran MiXCR on the 5' RACE reads. Here the sample spans over 1,500,000 distinct CDR3 sequences, around half being singletons. Sample: blood. These receptors all come from a middle-aged woman in good health.

This clonotype was counted between two and nine times. The V and J genes are TRBV2 and TRBJ2-3; D uncertain. This CDR3 is built from 12 residues. The V gene lost 3 bases and the J gene lost 7 bases, with 8 bases spanning the gap. Germline-derived CDR1 and CDR2 are SNHLY and FYNNEI. The CDR3 DNA follows: TGTGCCAGCAGTGACCGAGCCTATACGCAGTATTTT. Its translation is CASSDRAYTQYF. Full variable domain (rest looked up from reference TRBV2 and TRBJ2-3): EPEVTQTPSHQVTQMGQEVILRCVPISNHLYFYWYRQILGQKVEFLVSFYNNEISEKSEIFDDQFSVERPDGSNFTLKIRSTKLEDSAMYFCASSDRAYTQYFGPGTRLTVL.

The V gene is TRBV6-5, the J gene TRBJ1-6; the D is unclear. Between the trimmed V and J ends, which lost 0 bases and 0 bases, there was a span of 12 bases. The CDR3 is 18 amino acids. Germline V gene data show CDR1 as MNHEY and CDR2 as SVGAGI. CDR3 DNA sequence: TGTGCCAGCAGTTACTCTGCCCACGACGCCTCCTATAATTCACCCCTCCACTTT. Protein product: CASSYSAHDASYNSPLHF.

This clonotype was seen only a few times. V gene TRBV5-1 combines with J gene TRBJ2-3; D may be TRBD1 (6 bases). V shed 7 bases and J shed 3 bases, with 18 bases lying between them. CDR3 size: 15 residues. Germline values: CDR1 SGHRS, CDR2 YFSETQ. In DNA form, the CDR3 reads TGCGCCAGCCGGGCCGGGACACCGGGGACAGATACGCAGTATTTT. As protein: CASRAGTPGTDTQYF.

This clonotype was detected a few times. The CDR3 loop reads CASSLWGGGASWNEQFF. CDR3 coding DNA: TGTGCCAGCAGTTTATGGGGCGGGGGGGCCTCTTGGAATGAGCAGTTCTTC. V and J are TRBV12-3 or TRBV12-4 and TRBJ2-1; TRBD2 matches 9 bases. CDR3 length: 17 residues. Trimming removed 2 bases from V and 7 bases from J; junction bases left unmatched: 12.

This clonotype was counted between two and nine times. The chain is built from TRBV6-6 and TRBJ2-1; 7 positions match TRBD1. This CDR3 is built from 15 residues. The germline V gene encodes CDR1 MNHNY and CDR2 SVGAGI (reference sequence). V dropped 5 bases and J dropped 5; count of bases not matched to a gene: 9. The chain's CDR3 is CASSTRTGRNNEQFF. DNA of the CDR3: TGTGCCAGCAGTACCCGGACAGGTCGAAACAATGAGCAGTTCTTC.

The gene calls are TRBV7-2 and TRBJ1-2; D is perhaps TRBD1 (5 bases). Trimming left V 1 base short and J 4 bases short, with 10 bases between. Germline CDR1 SGHTA, CDR2 FQGNSA. This CDR3 is 14 amino acids long. CDR3 loop: CASSLETRVYGYTF. CDR3 coding DNA: TGTGCCAGCAGCTTAGAAACCAGGGTCTATGGCTACACCTTC.

The V and J genes are TRBV7-2 and TRBJ2-1, with TRBD2 identical over 8 bases. The germline gives CDR1 SGHTA, CDR2 FQGNSA. The CDR3 has 18 amino acids. Losses at the gene ends were 1 base for V and 8 bases for J; bases not matched to a gene: 16. Here the CDR3 DNA reads TGTGCCAGCAGCTTAGGGGGTTTAGCGGGGTCGGTCAGTGATGAGCAGTTCTTC. As protein: CASSLGGLAGSVSDEQFF.

This clonotype was detected only a few times. CDR3 sequence: CASSQDLGLAGVTDTQYF. The CDR3 bases are TGCGCCAGCAGCCAAGATCTGGGACTAGCGGGGGTTACAGATACGCAGTATTTT. This chain uses TRBV4-1 with TRBJ2-3; 14 positions match TRBD2. The CDR3 is made up of 18 amino acids. CDR1 MGHRA and CDR2 YSYEKL come from the germline V gene. V was pared by 0 bases and J by 3 bases, with 5 bases of the junction left unmatched.

CDR3 sequence reads: CSARDPRSPYEQYF. DNA for the CDR3: TGCAGTGCTAGAGATCCCAGGAGCCCCTACGAGCAGTACTTC. J is TRBJ2-7 and V is TRBV20-1; D unresolved. The V end lost 0 bases, the J end lost 2 bases, and 11 bases lay between the germline ends. Germline V CDR1 and CDR2: DFQATT, SNEGSKA (reference sequence). The CDR3 runs to 14 residues.

This clonotype was counted between two and nine times. CDR3 DNA sequence: TGTGCCAGCAGTGAAGTCGGGACAGGGTTATACGGTGAGCAGTTCTTC. The encoded protein is CASSEVGTGLYGEQFF. The chain combines TRBV25-1 with TRBJ2-1; TRBD1 matches at 9 bases. Germline lookup yields CDR1 MGHDK and CDR2 SYGVNS. The CDR3 loop spans 16 amino acids. The V and J ends lost 2 bases and 9 bases, in that order; junction bases with no gene match: 11.

The rearrangement joins TRBV27 to TRBJ2-1; 11 bases fit TRBD1. This CDR3 is built from 16 residues. Looked up from germline, CDR1 is MNHEY and CDR2 is SMNVEV (reference sequence). Trimming took 6 bases from V and 12 from J; bases not matched to a gene: 16. The CDR3 loop reads CASRPTTRTGGDVQFF. The CDR3, as DNA: TGTGCCAGCAGACCCACCACTAGGACAGGGGGCGATGTGCAGTTCTTC.

V and J are TRBV6-5 and TRBJ2-3; the match to TRBD1 covers 9 bases. With V trimmed by 2 bases and J by 2 bases, 5 bases remained unmatched. The CDR3 extends over 16 amino acids. Per the germline V gene, CDR1 is MNHEY and CDR2 is SVGAGI. CDR3 nucleotide sequence: TGTGCCAGCAGTTACGAAGGGACAGGGCTCACAGATACGCAGTATTTT. Residues: CASSYEGTGLTDTQYF.

This clonotype was seen only once. The chain employs TRBV4-3 and TRBJ1-4; D perhaps matches TRBD1 (5 bases). CDR3 size: 15 residues. Per germline, CDR1 LGHNA and CDR2 YSLEER. V lost 3 bases to trimming and J lost 3 bases, with 11 bases between them. The CDR3 region is CASSHIRVANEKLFF. The CDR3 nucleotides are TGCGCCAGCAGCCACATCAGGGTGGCTAATGAAAAACTGTTTTTT.

This clonotype showed up many times. The chain joins TRBV25-1 to TRBJ1-2; tentative D call: TRBD1 (5 bases). From germline, CDR1 is MGHDK and CDR2 SYGVNS. The CDR3 contains 17 residues. Trimming left V 3 bases short and J 2 bases short, with 19 bases between. The DNA for the CDR3 is TGTGCCAGCAGTGAGGAAGACAGTCAAAAATTCAACTATGGCTACACCTTC. Protein: CASSEEDSQKFNYGYTF.

This clonotype came up once. This rearrangement joins TRBV3-1 to TRBJ1-4; D uncertain. The germline CDR1 and CDR2 sequences are LGHDT and YNNKEL (reference sequence). This CDR3 contains 14 residues. With 4 bases removed from V and 0 bases from J, the gap between germline ends came to 6 bases. CDR3 amino acids: CASSRWATNEKLFF. The CDR3 coding sequence is TGTGCCAGCAGCCGGTGGGCAACTAATGAAAAACTGTTTTTT.

The chain joins TRBV7-2 to TRBJ1-5, with D hard to call. There are 15 residues in the CDR3. The germline CDR1 and CDR2 sequences are SGHTA and FQGNSA. The V end lost 4 bases, the J end lost 3 bases, and 13 bases lay between the germline ends. The CDR3 DNA follows: TGTGCCAGCAGCTCGTCGGCCCTAGACAATCAGCCCCAGCATTTT. Its protein is CASSSSALDNQPQHF.

The chain employs TRBV10-3 and TRBJ2-1; 11 bases agree with TRBD2. Germline CDR1 and CDR2: ENHRY and SYGVKD. The CDR3 loop spans 17 amino acids. Unmatched junction bases numbered 13, after V lost 3 bases and J lost 9 bases. In DNA form, the CDR3 reads TGTGCCATCAGTGAACTAGCGGGGGTGCCGTTTGTCGGTGAGCAGTTCTTC. This encodes CAISELAGVPFVGEQFF.

The sample holds a few counts of this clonotype. The rearrangement uses TRBV7-2 and TRBJ2-7; the D gene is possibly TRBD2 (5 bases). The DNA end lines up better with TRBJ2-5; the J call may be wrong. The CDR3 is 14 amino acids. The germline V gene has CDR1 SGHTA and CDR2 FQGNSA. In DNA, the CDR3 is TGTGCCAGCAGGGCGGGCCTCCTACAAGAGACCCAGTACTTC. It translates to CASRAGLLQETQYF.

The chain uses TRBV7-9 and TRBJ1-5, with unresolved D. CDR3 length: 18 amino acids. Germline-derived CDR1 and CDR2 are SEHNR and FQNEAQ (reference sequence). The V and J ends lost 1 base and 3 bases respectively, with 19 bases between them. The CDR3 loop is CASSLGLGVAGVNQPQHF. CDR3 DNA: TGTGCCAGCAGCTTAGGCCTAGGCGTCGCCGGGGTCAATCAGCCCCAGCATTTT. Looking up the rest from reference TRBV7-9 and TRBJ1-5 gives the full variable domain: DTGVSQNPRHKITKRGQNVTFRCDPISEHNRLYWYRQTLGQGPEFLTYFQNEAQLEKSRLLSDRFSAERPKGSFSTLEIQRTEQGDSAMYLCASSLGLGVAGVNQPQHFGDGTRLSIL.

Points on this clonotype: Germline is not matched at one junction end, which may reflect a read error. The CDR3 protein is CASSFSGEETRYF. DNA for the CDR3: TGTGCCAGCAGCTTTAGTGGAGAAGAGACCCGGTACTTC. V gene TRBV7-3 combines with J gene TRBJ2-5, with unresolved D. CDR1 is SGHTA and CDR2 is FQGTGA in the germline V gene. The CDR3 totals 13 residues. The full variable domain, completed using reference TRBV7-3 and TRBJ2-5, is GAGVSQTPSNKVTEKGKYVELRCDPISGHTALYWYRQSLGQGPEFLIYFQGTGAADDSGLPNDRFFAVRPEGSVSTLKIQRTERGDSAVYLCASSFSGEETRYFGPGTRLLVL.

As to this clonotype: The CDR3 does not close with the conserved phenylalanine or tryptophan, likely indicating a read error. The chain has TRBV7-9 and TRBJ2-5; 9 positions match TRBD1. Looked up from germline, CDR1 is SEHNR and CDR2 is FQNEAQ (reference sequence). The CDR3 is 14 residues long. Trimming took 6 bases from V and 4 from J; bases not matched to a gene: 6. DNA of the CDR3: TGTGCCAGCAGTTGGGGACAGGGAGGAGAGACCCAGTACTTA. Its translation: CASSWGQGGETQYL.

The chain carries TRBV11-2 and TRBJ2-7; 8 bases align to TRBD1. The CDR3 length is 16 residues. J lost 7 bases, V lost 0 bases, and 11 bases had no gene match. Germline CDR1 is SGHAT and CDR2 is FQNNGV. CDR3 region: CASSLDMTGVYNEQYF. The CDR3 DNA reads as TGTGCCAGCAGCTTAGATATGACAGGGGTATACAATGAGCAGTACTTC.

This clonotype was seen a few times. The chain has TRBV27 and TRBJ2-5; 7 bases fit TRBD2. In germline, CDR1 is MNHEY, CDR2 SMNVEV (reference sequence). The CDR3 sequence is 14 residues long. V dropped 1 base and J dropped 5; count of bases not matched to a gene: 4. The CDR3 loop is CASSLYGGWETQYF. The CDR3 nucleotides are TGTGCCAGCAGTTTATACGGGGGGTGGGAGACCCAGTACTTC.

The rearrangement uses TRBV19 and TRBJ2-7; D possibly corresponds to TRBD1 (6 bases). This CDR3 has 14 amino acids. The V gene's germline CDR1 is LNHDA and CDR2 SQIVND (reference sequence). V lost 5 bases and J 0 bases, leaving 11 bases between the germline ends. CDR3 in DNA: TGTGCCAGTAGTCGGGACATCAACTCCTACGAGCAGTACTTC. Its translation: CASSRDINSYEQYF.

The chain joins TRBV20-1 to TRBJ2-5, with TRBD2 matching over 8 bases. Losses at the gene ends were 0 bases for V and 4 bases for J; bases not matched to a gene: 7. CDR3 length equals 15 residues. CDR1 and CDR2 from the germline V gene are DFQATT and SNEGSKA (reference sequence). This CDR3 reads CSARDLRTSPETQYF. CDR3 coding DNA: TGCAGTGCTAGAGATCTCCGGACTAGCCCAGAGACCCAGTACTTC.